This T cell receptor (beta chain) was captured by sequencing in a study of blood T cells in healthy people across ages. General study results and limits: Unsorted PBMC input precluded a conclusive naive versus antigen-experienced comparison.

Concerning this clonotype itself: The antigen remains unidentified.

The CDR3 length is 16 residues. V shed 1 base, J shed 4 bases, and the junction held 6 bases outside the gene matches. Germline V gene data show CDR1 as MGHRA and CDR2 as YSYEKL. The use of a sample-barcoded 5' primer and a J-beta primer mix characterized a second PCR of roughly 6 to 12 cycles. MiXCR was run by TCRdb on the 5' RACE reads, yielding one entry per CDR3 protein. The sample shows roughly 1,800,000 distinct CDR3 sequences, roughly 50% of them seen only once. This TCR was sampled from a woman aged 40 to 49 in good health. The material sequenced was blood. The V call is TRBV4-1, the J call TRBJ2-3; 9 nucleotides agree with TRBD1. The chain's CDR3 is CASSQGNRGQADTQYF. CDR3 nucleotide sequence: TGCGCCAGCAGCCAAGGGAACAGGGGGCAGGCAGATACGCAGTATTTT.